These 7 T cell receptor beta chains were all obtained from the same sample, sequenced in a study of blood T cell repertoires in COVID-19 (dated by TCRdb to 2019 to 2021). Receptor amplification or capture employed the immunoSEQ multiplex PCR assay. The table comes from immuneACCESS by way of TCRdb, which keeps in-frame sequences with V and J called. Part of the clones is missing from these tables; in studies checked, under half for an unresolved V gene and the rest for unknown reasons. The sample has 200,000 to 250,000 clones on record, 80% to 90% of them singletons. Jointly, the top ten make up approximately 7.5% of the sample. The sequencing sample was made of peripheral blood. These receptors all come from a woman of 80 years or more with COVID-19, enrolled during active disease.

This clone appeared once. V is TRBV6-5 and J is TRBJ2-2; the D gene is possibly TRBD2 (7 bases). Germline loops: CDR1 MNHEY, CDR2 SVGAGI. The V end lost 0 bases, the J end lost 3 bases, and 11 bases lay between the germline ends. This CDR3 is built from 16 residues. CDR3 protein: CASSYSAGADTGELFF. CDR3 in DNA: TGTGCCAGCAGTTACTCGGCGGGGGCAGACACCGGGGAGCTGTTTTTT.

This clone was picked up a small number of times. The chain recombines TRBV6-2 or TRBV6-3 with TRBJ1-3; D is undetermined. V dropped 4 bases and J dropped 1 base, with 5 bases sitting between them. The length of the CDR3 is 13 residues. Germline loops: CDR1 MNHEY, CDR2 SVGEGT. CDR3 amino acids: CASSFASGNTIYF. The CDR3, as DNA: TGTGCCAGCAGTTTTGCGTCTGGAAACACCATATATTTT.

This CDR3 reads CASSLAGGAGELFF. The CDR3 DNA reads as TGCGCCAGCAGCTTGGCCGGAGGGGCCGGGGAGCTGTTTTTT. The rearrangement links TRBV5-1 to TRBJ2-2, with D maybe TRBD2 (6 bases). The CDR3 length is 14 residues. Germline values: CDR1 SGHRS, CDR2 YFSETQ. V shed 0 bases and J shed 6 bases, with 9 bases lying between them. The full variable domain, in which reference TRBV5-1 and TRBJ2-2 provide the parts outside the CDR3, is KAGVTQTPRYLIKTRGQQVTLSCSPISGHRSVSWYQQTPGQGLQFLFEYFSETQRNKGNFPGRFSGRQFSNSRSEMNVSTLELGDSALYLCASSLAGGAGELFFGEGSRLTVL.

This chain joins TRBV24-1 and TRBJ2-1; 8 bases align to TRBD2. The germline gives CDR1 KGHDR, CDR2 SFDVKD. The CDR3 contains 15 residues. The J segment lost 5 bases and the V segment lost 2 bases, leaving 4 bases of the junction unmatched. In DNA, the CDR3 is TGTGCCACCAGTGATTCGCGGGGGGCTAACAATGAGCAGTTCTTC. Protein product: CATSDSRGANNEQFF.

The CDR3 DNA sequence: TGCGCCAGCAGTGAGTCTCGAGGGTTGGGCACAGATACGCAGTATTTT. Translated: CASSESRGLGTDTQYF. V gene TRBV10-1 combines with J gene TRBJ2-3; the D gene is possibly TRBD2 (5 bases). Trimming took off 0 bases at V and 1 base at J, with 11 bases between the two ends. Germline V gene lookup returns CDR1 WNHNN and CDR2 SYGVQD (reference sequence). The CDR3 has 16 residues.

Remarks on this clone: The identical CDR3 is also encoded by other nucleotide sequences in the sample. The chain combines TRBV7-3 with TRBJ1-1; unclear D gene. Trimming shortened V by 1 base and J by 2 bases, and 5 bases separated the two germline ends. This CDR3 has 13 amino acids. CDR1 is SGHTA, CDR2 FQGTGA, per germline. CDR3 sequence (DNA): TGTGCCAGCAGCTTAAGCGGCAACACTGAAGCTTTCTTT. It codes for CASSLSGNTEAFF.

The V and J genes are TRBV7-2 and TRBJ2-4; 13 nucleotides line up with TRBD2. Germline-derived CDR1 and CDR2 are SGHTA and FQGNSA. The CDR3 extends over 18 amino acids. V gave up 5 bases and J gave up 3 bases; unmatched junction bases: 10. In DNA, the CDR3 is TGTGCCAGCAGCCCTGGGACTAGCGGGGTCGGCGGCAAAAACATTCAGTACTTC. Translating gives CASSPGTSGVGGKNIQYF.